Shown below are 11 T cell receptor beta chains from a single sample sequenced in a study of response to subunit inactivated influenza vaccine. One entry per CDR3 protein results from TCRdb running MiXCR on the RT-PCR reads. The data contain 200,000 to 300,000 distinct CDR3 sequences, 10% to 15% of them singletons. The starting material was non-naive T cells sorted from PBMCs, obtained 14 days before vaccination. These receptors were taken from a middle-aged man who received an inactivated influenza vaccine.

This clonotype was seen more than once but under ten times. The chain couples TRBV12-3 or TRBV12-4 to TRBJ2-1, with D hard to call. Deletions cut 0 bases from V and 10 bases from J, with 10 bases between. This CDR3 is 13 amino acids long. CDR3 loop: CASSLASLGEQFF. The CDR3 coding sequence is TGTGCCAGCAGTTTAGCGTCCTTGGGGGAGCAGTTCTTC.

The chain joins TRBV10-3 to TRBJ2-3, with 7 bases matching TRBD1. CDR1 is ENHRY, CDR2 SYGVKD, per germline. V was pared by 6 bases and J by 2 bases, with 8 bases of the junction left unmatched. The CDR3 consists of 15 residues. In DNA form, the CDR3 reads TGTGCCATCAGAGAACAGGGGTCCCCCACAGATACGCAGTATTTT. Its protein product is CAIREQGSPTDTQYF.

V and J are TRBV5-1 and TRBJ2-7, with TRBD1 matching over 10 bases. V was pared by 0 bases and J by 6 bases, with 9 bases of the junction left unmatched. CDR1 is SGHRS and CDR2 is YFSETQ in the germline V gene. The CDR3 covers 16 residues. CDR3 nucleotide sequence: TGCGCCAGCAGCTTGGGCTTAGGACAGGGGGGATCCGAGCAGTACTTC. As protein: CASSLGLGQGGSEQYF.

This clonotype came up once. CDR3 sequence: CASRQVLSSYEQYF. CDR3 nucleotide sequence: TGCGCCAGCAGGCAGGTCCTGAGCTCCTACGAGCAGTACTTC. The chain joins TRBV5-1 to TRBJ2-7; no firm D call. Germline CDR1 SGHRS, CDR2 YFSETQ. V was cut by 5 bases and J by 0 bases, with 12 bases left in between. This CDR3 contains 14 residues.

The CDR3 is CASSLDPREPQHF. In DNA form, the CDR3 reads TGTGCCAGCAGCTTAGACCCAAGGGAGCCCCAGCATTTT. This rearrangement joins TRBV7-9 to TRBJ1-5; no definite D call. This CDR3 has 13 amino acids. CDR1 SEHNR and CDR2 FQNEAQ come from the germline V gene (reference sequence). Trimming removed 1 base at V and 8 bases at J, with 9 bases between.

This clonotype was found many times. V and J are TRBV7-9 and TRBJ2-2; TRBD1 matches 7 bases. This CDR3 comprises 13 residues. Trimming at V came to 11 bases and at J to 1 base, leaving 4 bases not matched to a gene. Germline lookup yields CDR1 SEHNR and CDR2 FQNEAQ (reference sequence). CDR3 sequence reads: CASGTENTGELFF. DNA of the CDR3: TGTGCCTCGGGGACAGAGAACACCGGGGAGCTGTTTTTT.

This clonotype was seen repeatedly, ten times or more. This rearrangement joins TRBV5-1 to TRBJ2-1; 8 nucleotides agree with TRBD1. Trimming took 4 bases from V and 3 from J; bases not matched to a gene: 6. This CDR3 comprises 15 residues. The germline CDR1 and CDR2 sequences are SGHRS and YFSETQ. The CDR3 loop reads CASSPDRGNYNEQFF. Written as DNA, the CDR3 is TGCGCCAGCAGCCCTGACAGGGGCAACTACAATGAGCAGTTCTTC. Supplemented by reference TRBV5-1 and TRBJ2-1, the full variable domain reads KAGVTQTPRYLIKTRGQQVTLSCSPISGHRSVSWYQQTPGQGLQFLFEYFSETQRNKGNFPGRFSGRQFSNSRSEMNVSTLELGDSALYLCASSPDRGNYNEQFFGPGTRLTVL.

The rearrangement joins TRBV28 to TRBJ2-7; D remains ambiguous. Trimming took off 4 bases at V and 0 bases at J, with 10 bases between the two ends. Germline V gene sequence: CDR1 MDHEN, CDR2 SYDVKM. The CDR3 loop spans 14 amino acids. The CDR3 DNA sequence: TGTGCCAGCAGTTCGGTCGGCAGCTCCTACGAGCAGTACTTC. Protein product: CASSSVGSSYEQYF.

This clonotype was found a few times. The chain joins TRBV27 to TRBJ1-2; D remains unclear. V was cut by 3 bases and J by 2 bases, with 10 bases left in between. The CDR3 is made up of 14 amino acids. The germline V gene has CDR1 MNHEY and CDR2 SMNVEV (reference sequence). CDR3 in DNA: TGTGCCAGCAGTTTGAAGGGAGGGAACTATGGCTACACCTTC. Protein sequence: CASSLKGGNYGYTF.

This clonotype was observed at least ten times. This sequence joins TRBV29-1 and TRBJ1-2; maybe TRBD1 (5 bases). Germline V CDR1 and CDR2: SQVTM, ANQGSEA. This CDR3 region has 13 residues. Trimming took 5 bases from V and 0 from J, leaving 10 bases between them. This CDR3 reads CSVQRGPNYGYTF. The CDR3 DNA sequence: TGCAGCGTTCAGCGGGGACCTAACTATGGCTACACCTTC. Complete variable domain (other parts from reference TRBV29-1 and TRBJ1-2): SAVISQKPSRDICQRGTSLTIQCQVDSQVTMMFWYRQQPGQSLTLIATANQGSEATYESGFVIDKFPISRPNLTFSTLTVSNMSPEDSSIYLCSVQRGPNYGYTFGSGTRLTVV.

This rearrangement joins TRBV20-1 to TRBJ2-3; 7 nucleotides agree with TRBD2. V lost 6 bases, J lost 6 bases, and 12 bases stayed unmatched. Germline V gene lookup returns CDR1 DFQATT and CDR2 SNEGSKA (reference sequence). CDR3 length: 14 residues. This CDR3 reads CSAGRFGGTDTQYF. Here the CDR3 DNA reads TGCAGTGCCGGGAGGTTTGGGGGGACGGATACGCAGTATTTT.